A selection of T cell receptor beta chains follows, all from one sample in a study of cytomegalovirus exposure and HLA in healthy donors. Sequencing was performed with immunoSEQ multiplex PCR; in TCRdb, only in-frame clones are kept and a portion is missing. The sample includes around 160,000 clones, 80% of them seen just once. The sample consisted of PBMCs. Receptor source: a man in his late teens or twenties in good health and CMV-seropositive. Each CDR3 is given with its conserved first and last residue. A D gene is named only where the DNA matches it firmly. Clone size is stated in some rows and not others, as once, few, many or a class when expanded.

D | size | J | V | CDR3 | DNA
- | - | TRBJ2-3 | TRBV28 | CASSLSRGGDPTDTQYF | TGTGCCAGCAGTTTATCTAGGGGGGGAGACCCCACAGATACGCAGTATTTT
- | once | TRBJ1-5 | TRBV4-1 | CASSQGGQGGQPQHF | TGCGCCAGCAGCCAAGGCGGGCAGGGAGGTCAGCCCCAGCATTTT
TRBD1 | - | TRBJ1-2 | TRBV4-3 | CASSPQGQANYGYTF | TGCGCCAGCAGCCCGCAGGGACAGGCAAACTATGGCTACACCTTC
- | - | TRBJ1-3 | TRBV1 | CTSSPNLSSGNTIYF | TGCACCAGCAGCCCAAACTTGAGCTCTGGAAACACCATATATTTT
TRBD1 | few | TRBJ2-7 | TRBV28 | CASRNRDRGFYEQYF | TGTGCCAGCAGAAACCGGGACAGGGGGTTCTACGAGCAGTACTTC
- | - | TRBJ1-2 | TRBV21-1 | CASSARQGPHASACGYTF | TGTGCCAGCAGCGCAAGACAGGGGCCACACGCAAGCGCGTGCGGCTACACCTTC
TRBD1 | - | TRBJ2-7 | TRBV29-1 | CSVGMGTGADEQYF | TGCAGCGTTGGAATGGGGACAGGGGCAGACGAGCAGTACTTC
TRBD1 | - | TRBJ1-3 | TRBV15 | CATSRDPGQGAGNTIYF | TGTGCCACCAGCAGAGATCCGGGACAGGGGGCTGGAAACACCATATATTTT
TRBD1 | once | TRBJ1-2 | TRBV28 | CASSLGQGIKGYTF | TGTGCCAGCAGCTTGGGACAGGGAATTAAAGGCTACACCTTC
TRBD1 | - | TRBJ1-2 | TRBV14 | CASSLGTGIGYTF | TGTGCCAGCAGCCTCGGGACAGGGATTGGCTACACCTTC
TRBD1 | - | TRBJ2-7 | TRBV9 | CASSVAGSPGQNEQYF | TGTGCCAGCAGCGTAGCTGGGTCACCGGGACAGAACGAGCAGTACTTC
TRBD1 | - | TRBJ2-3 | TRBV27 | CASSLSPWTGATDTQYF | TGTGCCAGCAGTTTATCGCCGTGGACAGGAGCCACAGATACGCAGTATTTT
- | once | TRBJ1-2 | TRBV5-6 | CASSLGRRDAANYGYTF | TGTGCCAGCAGCTTGGGGAGGAGGGATGCGGCTAACTATGGCTACACCTTC
TRBD1 | - | TRBJ1-5 | TRBV4-1 | CASSRVGQGEREPQHF | TGCGCCAGCAGCCGGGTCGGACAGGGAGAGAGAGAGCCCCAGCATTTT
TRBD2 | - | TRBJ2-7 | TRBV2 | CASSDPGLAGGLAYEQYF | TGTGCCAGCAGTGACCCGGGACTAGCGGGAGGGCTGGCCTACGAGCAGTACTTC
- | - | TRBJ1-5 | TRBV4-3 | CASSQDTSMGNQPQHF | TGCGCCAGCAGCCAAGATACCAGTATGGGCAATCAGCCCCAGCATTTT
- | - | TRBJ1-5 | TRBV28 | CASSFGGPQHF | TGTGCCAGCAGTTTTGGAGGGCCCCAGCATTTT
TRBD2 | - | TRBJ2-5 | TRBV5-1 | CASSSWGGQETQYF | TGCGCCAGCAGCTCCTGGGGGGGCCAAGAGACCCAGTACTTC
TRBD2 | once | TRBJ2-7 | TRBV18 | CASSRPGLGLYEQYF | TGTGCCAGCTCAAGGCCGGGACTAGGGTTATACGAGCAGTACTTC
- | - | TRBJ2-2 | TRBV7-2 | CASSFRTANNIGELFF | TGTGCCAGCAGCTTTCGGACAGCCAATAATATCGGGGAGCTGTTTTTT
TRBD2 | - | TRBJ2-1 | TRBV27 | CASSSDPSGSEQFF | TGTGCCAGCAGTTCAGATCCTAGCGGGAGTGAGCAGTTCTTC
TRBD1 | - | TRBJ2-7 | TRBV5-8 | CASSFLAGGYYEQYF | TGTGCCAGCAGCTTTCTGGCAGGGGGCTACTACGAGCAGTACTTC
- | - | TRBJ2-5 | TRBV13 | CASSLQDRGTQYF | TGTGCCAGCAGCCTGCAGGATCGGGGGACCCAGTACTTC
- | - | TRBJ1-5 | TRBV7-8 | CASSFSSSNQPQHF | TGTGCCAGCAGCTTTTCATCAAGCAATCAGCCCCAGCATTTT
- | - | TRBJ1-5 | TRBV19 | CASSIRQAQPQHF | TGTGCCAGTAGTATCCGACAGGCTCAGCCCCAGCATTTT
TRBD1 | - | TRBJ1-5 | TRBV7-9 | CASSLVGTGSQPQHF | TGTGCCAGCAGCTTAGTAGGGACAGGGTCCCAGCCCCAGCATTTT
- | - | TRBJ2-7 | TRBV19 | CASSKIVYEQYF | TGTGCCAGTAGTAAAATAGTCTACGAGCAGTACTTC
TRBD1 | - | TRBJ2-7 | TRBV2 | CASSIGTGGSYEQYF | TGTGCCAGCAGTATCGGGACAGGGGGATCCTACGAGCAGTACTTC
- | - | TRBJ2-2 | TRBV5-6 | CASSLGGRGTGELFF | TGTGCCAGCAGCTTGGGGGGGCGAGGCACCGGGGAGCTGTTTTTT
- | - | TRBJ2-7 | TRBV28 | CASSLSPYEQYF | TGTGCCAGCAGTTTATCCCCTTACGAGCAGTACTTC
- | few | TRBJ1-6 | TRBV30 | CAWSGTVRSPLHF | TGTGCCTGGAGTGGGACAGTTCGTTCACCCCTCCACTTT
- | once | TRBJ2-1 | TRBV7-8 | CASSATSPPYNEQFF | TGTGCCAGCAGCGCCACTAGCCCCCCCTACAATGAGCAGTTCTTC
- | - | TRBJ2-7 | TRBV11-2 | CASSLEGPGYEQYF | TGTGCCAGCAGCTTAGAAGGTCCGGGCTACGAGCAGTACTTC
- | - | TRBJ2-1 | TRBV6-6 | CASRPPGNEQFF | TGTGCCAGCCGACCTCCGGGCAATGAGCAGTTCTTC
TRBD1 | - | TRBJ1-5 | TRBV15 | CATSGDRDQPQHF | TGTGCCACCAGCGGCGACAGGGATCAGCCCCAGCATTTT
TRBD2 | - | TRBJ2-7 | TRBV4-1 | CASSQEVRLGLAYEQYF | TGCGCCAGCAGCCAAGAAGTGCGCTTGGGACTAGCTTACGAGCAGTACTTC
- | - | TRBJ2-5 | TRBV7-9 | CASEDPGRPQYF | TGTGCCAGCGAAGATCCGGGGAGGCCCCAGTACTTC
TRBD1 | - | TRBJ1-2 | TRBV18 | CASSPLGQGGVSDYGYTF | TGTGCCAGCTCACCTCTCGGACAGGGAGGAGTGAGCGACTATGGCTACACCTTC
TRBD1 | few | TRBJ2-3 | TRBV25-1 | CASSDKGARGDTQYF | TGTGCCAGCAGTGATAAGGGGGCAAGGGGAGATACGCAGTATTTT
- | - | TRBJ1-4 | TRBV6-6 | CASSYPSTNEKLFF | TGTGCCAGCAGTTACCCGTCAACTAATGAAAAACTGTTTTTT
TRBD1 | - | TRBJ2-5 | TRBV6-5 | CASSLPGQLETQYF | TGTGCCAGCAGTTTACCGGGACAGTTAGAGACCCAGTACTTC
- | - | TRBJ1-3 | TRBV18 | CASSPFVRVDSTGNGNTIYF | TGTGCCAGCTCACCTTTTGTTCGAGTGGATTCTACAGGGAATGGAAACACCATATATTTT
- | few | TRBJ1-1 | TRBV10-3 | CAIGQSILGTEAFF | TGTGCCATCGGACAGTCTATCTTAGGCACTGAAGCTTTCTTT
- | - | TRBJ1-5 | TRBV10-2 | CASRSGTPQGPQHF | TGCGCCAGCAGATCCGGGACACCACAAGGGCCCCAGCATTTT
- | - | TRBJ2-7 | TRBV6-5 | CASSRDYEQYF | TGTGCCAGCAGTCGGGACTACGAGCAGTACTTC
TRBD2 | - | TRBJ2-2 | TRBV11-2 | CASSLVLGLVGTPGGELFF | TGTGCCAGCAGCTTAGTCTTGGGACTAGTGGGGACTCCAGGCGGGGAGCTGTTTTTT
- | - | TRBJ2-7 | TRBV29-1 | CSVEELQSGEQYF | TGCAGCGTTGAAGAGCTCCAATCGGGCGAGCAGTACTTC
TRBD1 | few | TRBJ2-1 | TRBV5-1 | CASSARQGSNEQFF | TGCGCCAGCAGCGCAAGACAGGGGTCCAATGAGCAGTTCTTC
TRBD1 | - | TRBJ2-1 | TRBV7-7 | CASSPYQGDSSSYNEQFF | TGTGCTAGCAGCCCTTACCAGGGGGACAGTAGCTCCTACAATGAGCAGTTCTTC
TRBD1 | few | TRBJ1-5 | TRBV4-3 | CASSQDPRQGPGPQHF | TGCGCCAGCAGCCAAGATCCGCGACAGGGCCCCGGGCCCCAGCATTTT
TRBD1 | - | TRBJ2-7 | TRBV4-1 | CASSLPGQAHYEQYF | TGCGCCAGCAGCCTACCGGGACAGGCCCACTACGAGCAGTACTTC
- | - | TRBJ2-3 | TRBV5-1 | CASSFFGDTDTQYF | TGCGCCAGCAGCTTTTTCGGGGACACAGATACGCAGTATTTT
- | few | TRBJ2-7 | TRBV6-5 | CASSYSTVPGNEQYF | TGTGCCAGCAGTTACTCGACAGTCCCAGGGAACGAGCAGTACTTC
- | - | TRBJ1-2 | TRBV6-5 | CASSRDTNYGYTF | TGTGCCAGCAGTCGTGACACTAACTATGGCTACACCTTC